The TCR beta chain described here comes from a study of T cells in Graves' hyperthyroidism and ophthalmopathy. Study-level results: The model's output predicted ophthalmopathy at a median of roughly seven months prior to onset. In the blood, most expanded thyroid clonotypes above 0.001 appeared as well.

Amplification yielded TCR beta CDR3 regions, with RNA transcripts as the source. The HTBI primer set served for first-round RT-PCR of the TCR CDR3. TCRdb recomputed calls from the multiplex PCR reads with MiXCR, one row per CDR3 protein. Of 390,000 or so distinct CDR3 sequences detected, roughly 15% appear once; the ten largest clones hold 13%. Per the germline V gene, CDR1 is SGHTA and CDR2 is FQGTGA. The V end lost 5 bases, the J end lost 3 bases, and 13 bases lay between the germline ends. This CDR3 is built from 14 residues. This clonotype was detected a few times. Its cognate antigen is unknown. The material sequenced was blood. The chain uses TRBV7-3 and TRBJ2-5; D remains ambiguous. This clonotype was obtained from a man aged 18 to 29 with Graves' ophthalmopathy. The chain's CDR3 is CASSPSRTEETQYF. In nucleotides, the CDR3 is TGTGCCAGCAGCCCAAGCCGGACCGAAGAGACCCAGTACTTC.